Each of the 16 T cell receptor beta chains below was sequenced from the same sample in a study of graft-versus-host responses after intestinal transplantation. Generated by immunoSEQ multiplex PCR, the TCRdb table keeps only in-frame clones and is missing some. The sample carries roughly 5,000 clones, about three quarters recorded once. Sequencing used PBMCs, obtained 300 to 340 days after intestinal transplant. All receptors derive from a human patient who received an intestinal transplant, so some T cells may come from the graft donor.

The genes are TRBV5-5 and TRBJ2-7; maybe TRBD1 (6 bases). This CDR3 has 14 residues. V was pared by 3 bases and J by 4 bases, with 14 bases between. The germline CDR1 and CDR2 sequences are SGHKS and YYEKEE (reference sequence). Written as DNA, the CDR3 is TGTGCCAGCAGCTGGAATACAGGGTTTTACGAGCAGTACTTC. Translating gives CASSWNTGFYEQYF.

This clone is labeled as medium-sized. The rearrangement links TRBV4-3 to TRBJ1-4; D is unclear. The CDR3 length is 16 residues. V was clipped by 0 bases and J by 2 bases, with 10 bases between them. Germline V gives CDR1 LGHNA, CDR2 YSLEER. As DNA, the CDR3 is TGCGCCAGCAGCCAAGAAAGTGGGTTCACTAATGAAAAACTGTTTTTT. Its protein is CASSQESGFTNEKLFF.

In this sample, this clone turned up a few times. The chain is built from TRBV6-1 and TRBJ2-3; 8 positions match TRBD2. V shed 2 bases, J shed 0 bases, and the junction held 4 bases outside the gene matches. The CDR3 length is 16 residues. Germline lookup yields CDR1 MNHNS and CDR2 SASEGT. CDR3 DNA sequence: TGTGCCAGCAGTGAACCTAGCGGGCATAGCACAGATACGCAGTATTTT. Its protein product is CASSEPSGHSTDTQYF.

This chain connects TRBV29-1 to TRBJ1-1; D uncertain. Trimming took 4 bases from V and 3 from J, leaving 9 bases between them. This CDR3 region has 12 residues. Germline V lookup: CDR1 SQVTM, CDR2 ANQGSEA. CDR3 residues: CSVAAMYTEAFF. Here the CDR3 DNA reads TGCAGCGTTGCCGCCATGTACACTGAAGCTTTCTTT.

By share, this clone ranks as medium-sized. The gene calls are TRBV5-1 and TRBJ2-1; a weak D match, TRBD2 (6 bases). CDR3 size: 16 residues. Germline V gene sequence: CDR1 SGHRS, CDR2 YFSETQ. V lost 3 bases to trimming and J lost 0 bases, with 13 bases between them. The CDR3 here is CASSSGLSSSYNEQFF. In DNA form, the CDR3 reads TGCGCCAGCAGCTCCGGACTATCTAGCTCCTACAATGAGCAGTTCTTC. The variable domain in full, with the rest retrieved from reference TRBV5-1 and TRBJ2-1, is KAGVTQTPRYLIKTRGQQVTLSCSPISGHRSVSWYQQTPGQGLQFLFEYFSETQRNKGNFPGRFSGRQFSNSRSEMNVSTLELGDSALYLCASSSGLSSSYNEQFFGPGTRLTVL.

J is TRBJ1-4 and V is TRBV19, with a possible D match to TRBD1 (5 bases). V shed 6 bases and J shed 0 bases, with 8 bases lying between them. The V gene's germline CDR1 is LNHDA and CDR2 SQIVND (reference sequence). This CDR3 is 14 amino acids long. CDR3 in DNA: TGTGCCAGTAGCCAGGGATCAACTAATGAAAAACTGTTTTTT. Its protein is CASSQGSTNEKLFF.

This rearrangement joins TRBV11-2 to TRBJ2-5; no reliable D call. The better agreement between TRBJ2-7 and the DNA end casts doubt on the J call. This CDR3 has 13 residues. Per the germline V gene, CDR1 is SGHAT and CDR2 is FQNNGV. CDR3 coding DNA: TGTGCCAGCAGCTTAGTAGCCGGGTACGAGCAGTACTTC. This encodes CASSLVAGYEQYF.

The V and J genes are TRBV10-3 and TRBJ2-1; a weak D match, TRBD2 (5 bases). Germline lookup yields CDR1 ENHRY and CDR2 SYGVKD. V was cut by 2 bases and J by 5 bases, with 13 bases left in between. The CDR3 has 15 amino acids. This CDR3 is CAISETLSGNNEQFF. CDR3 nucleotides: TGTGCCATCAGTGAGACCCTCTCCGGGAACAATGAGCAGTTCTTC.

The chain combines TRBV29-1 with TRBJ2-3, with D uncertain. Trimming took 4 bases from V and 2 from J, leaving 7 bases between them. The germline gives CDR1 SQVTM, CDR2 ANQGSEA. This CDR3 is built from 12 residues. CDR3: CSVGAATDTQYF. The CDR3 nucleotides read TGCAGCGTTGGGGCGGCCACAGATACGCAGTATTTT.

The CDR3 sequence: CASSDGGANTGELFF. DNA of the CDR3: TGTGCCAGCAGTGACGGGGGCGCGAACACCGGGGAGCTGTTTTTT. The chain recombines TRBV11-3 with TRBJ2-2, with D tentatively TRBD1 or TRBD2 (6 bases each). Trimming stripped 6 bases from V and 0 bases from J, with 11 bases between. The CDR3 length is 15 residues. Germline CDR1 and CDR2: SGHNT and YENEEA.

This chain links TRBV11-2 with TRBJ2-2; the D gene is possibly TRBD1 (6 bases). In germline, CDR1 is SGHAT, CDR2 FQNNGV. The V and J ends lost 4 bases and 1 base respectively, with 10 bases between them. This CDR3 spans 15 amino acids. The DNA for the CDR3 is TGTGCCAGCAGCTCGCTACAGGGGAACACCGGGGAGCTGTTTTTT. Amino acid sequence: CASSSLQGNTGELFF.

V and J are TRBV7-2 and TRBJ1-6; D ambiguous. Trimming pared 5 bases from V and 0 bases from J, leaving 2 bases between. Germline-derived CDR1 and CDR2 are SGHTA and FQGNSA. This CDR3 has 13 residues. The CDR3 loop is CASSASYNSPLHF. The CDR3 DNA is TGTGCCAGCAGCGCCTCCTATAATTCACCCCTCCACTTT.

The genes are TRBV6-4 and TRBJ2-3, with 11 bases lining up with TRBD2. V gave up 4 bases and J gave up 6 bases; unmatched junction bases: 0. Germline V gene sequence: CDR1 MRHNA, CDR2 SNTAGT. This CDR3 has 13 residues. CDR3 loop: CASSGTSGDTQYF. DNA for the CDR3: TGTGCCAGCAGTGGGACTAGCGGGGATACGCAGTATTTT.

The chain uses TRBV6-4 and TRBJ2-3, with 7 bases matching TRBD2. The germline V gene encodes CDR1 MRHNA and CDR2 SNTAGT. V lost 5 bases and J lost 1; bases outside the gene matches: 3. The CDR3 spans 14 residues. The CDR3 protein is CASSFAGGTDTQYF. The CDR3 DNA sequence: TGTGCCAGCAGTTTTGCGGGGGGCACAGATACGCAGTATTTT.

V gene TRBV6-6 combines with J gene TRBJ1-1, with 7 bases matching TRBD1. The CDR3 covers 15 residues. Per germline, CDR1 MNHNY and CDR2 SVGAGI (reference sequence). Germline trimming cut 6 bases from V and 7 bases from J; bases unmatched to any gene: 14. For the CDR3, the DNA is TGTGCCAGCAGCAGCCACAGGGGAAATTCGCGTGAAGCTTTCTTT. It translates to CASSSHRGNSREAFF.

V usage is TRBV6-5 and J usage is TRBJ1-3, with D perhaps TRBD1 (6 bases). Germline V lookup: CDR1 MNHEY, CDR2 SVGAGI. Trimming took off 8 bases at V and 0 bases at J, with 14 bases between the two ends. The length of the CDR3 is 15 residues. The CDR3 sequence is CASRRTANSGNTIYF. The CDR3 DNA follows: TGTGCCAGCCGAAGGACAGCTAACTCTGGAAACACCATATATTTT.